This T cell receptor (beta chain) came from a study of T cell changes during pregnancy in multiple sclerosis. The data were produced by immunoSEQ multiplex PCR, yet TCRdb's version contains in-frame clones alone and is incomplete. This table has 85,000 to 90,000 clones, approximately 90% appearing once. V was pared by 5 bases and J by 4 bases, with 9 bases between. Germline CDR1 MDHEN, CDR2 SYDVKM. This CDR3 has 13 residues. This chain links TRBV28 with TRBJ1-5; D is perhaps TRBD1 (5 bases). Sequencing used peripheral blood, obtained in the first trimester of pregnancy. This receptor was taken from a female donor in good health, enrolled as a control in a pregnancy study. The CDR3 DNA is TGTGCCAGCAGTACCCGACAGAATCAGCCCCAGCATTTT. As protein: CASSTRQNQPQHF.